This TCR beta chain was documented in a study of OX40 agonist ivuxolimab in advanced cancers. In the study overall: Patients were dosed intravenously with ivuxolimab at 0.01 to 10 mg/kg every 2 weeks. Study results and limitations: Clones of CD4+ and CD8+ blood T cells grew by week 6 at doses of 0.1 to 3.0 mg/kg.

Comment on this clone: The antigen is unknown.

The CDR3 runs 18 residues. Germline V gives CDR1 MDHEN, CDR2 SYDVKM. V trimming: 7 bases; J trimming: 4 bases; junction bases outside the gene matches: 21. The repertoire was sequenced with immunoSEQ multiplex PCR; TCRdb's copy has only in-frame clones and lacks some. This sample has around 86,000 clones, with about 93% found just once. The chain employs TRBV28 and TRBJ1-2; TRBD1 matches at 7 bases. Specimen: CD4+ or CD8+ T cells sorted from blood, collected in a trial of the OX40 agonist ivuxolimab. The source is an adult with an advanced solid tumor such as melanoma, head and neck, liver or kidney cancer. The CDR3 here is CASTVSLVQGRRTYGYTF. CDR3 DNA sequence: TGTGCCAGCACAGTTTCCCTCGTACAGGGGAGGCGGACCTATGGCTACACCTTC.